This is a list of T cell receptor beta chains from one sample in a study of OX40 agonist ivuxolimab in advanced cancers. Measured with immunoSEQ multiplex PCR; TCRdb has only the in-frame clones, and not every one. This table holds 71,000 or so clones, 91% found once. The specimen was CD4+ or CD8+ T cells sorted from blood, collected in a trial of the OX40 agonist ivuxolimab. The receptors come from an adult with an advanced solid tumor such as melanoma, head and neck, liver or kidney cancer. CDR3s include the opening cysteine and the closing phenylalanine or tryptophan. D genes are given only for firm matches. Size is stated for part of the rows, as once, few or many counts, or as a class when the clone is expanded.

clone_size	d_call	v_call	j_call	cdr3_nt	cdr3_aa
NA	NA	TRBV5-4	TRBJ1-3	TGTGCCAGCAGCTCCGGAAGCTCTGGAAACACCATATATTTT	CASSSGSSGNTIYF
NA	NA	TRBV10-3	TRBJ2-5	TGTGCCATTCGTGGGGGGACAGCCCAAGAGACCCAGTACTTC	CAIRGGTAQETQYF
NA	NA	TRBV10-3	TRBJ2-2	TGTGCCATCAGTGAGTCACGGCCAGTCAGGGGGGAGCTGTTTTTT	CAISESRPVRGELFF
NA	NA	TRBV10-3	TRBJ1-3	TGTGCCATCAGTGAGTCGGGGGCGGTTGGAAACACCATATATTTT	CAISESGAVGNTIYF
once	NA	TRBV29-1	TRBJ1-1	TGCAGCGTGTCTGGATCGAGGGGGACTGAAGCTTTCTTT	CSVSGSRGTEAFF
few	NA	TRBV19	TRBJ2-1	TGTGCCAGTAGTTCGGACTGGCGTTGGGATGAGCAGTTCTTC	CASSSDWRWDEQFF
NA	NA	TRBV28	TRBJ1-6	TGTGCCAGCAGACCCCCGAATCGTATGCTCCACTTT	CASRPPNRMLHF
NA	NA	TRBV4-2	TRBJ2-3	TGTGCCAGCAGCCAAGGGCTAGCCGATCACTATACGCAGTATTTT	CASSQGLADHYTQYF
NA	TRBD2	TRBV5-4	TRBJ2-1	TGTGCCAGCAGCTTCCCTAGCGGGGATAACAATGAGCAGTTCTTC	CASSFPSGDNNEQFF
NA	NA	TRBV19	TRBJ1-3	TGTGCCAGTAGTCGGGGAGGAGCCGGAAACACCATATATTTT	CASSRGGAGNTIYF
NA	NA	TRBV7-9	TRBJ1-1	TGTGCCAGCTCCTGGGGGGGTATTCTCTCTGAAGCTTTCTTT	CASSWGGILSEAFF
NA	TRBD1	TRBV10-3	TRBJ2-3	TGTGCCATCAGAAAACGTGGGACAGGGATCACAGATACGCAGTATTTT	CAIRKRGTGITDTQYF
NA	NA	TRBV28	TRBJ2-7	TGTGCCAGCAGTCCCCCCGGGACCTCCTACGAGCAGTACTTC	CASSPPGTSYEQYF